The entry below describes one TCR beta chain. This table comes from immunoSEQ multiplex PCR, and its TCRdb copy is limited to in-frame clones, with some not included. The table lists 95,000 or so clones, roughly four fifths of them singletons. The data stem from a study of CD8 T cell repertoires and HIV-1 epitope variants. Study-level information: Twenty-five autologous and known Gag and Nef epitope variant peptides each stimulated T cells separately. Controls were a CMV, EBV and flu pool, Ebola AY9, and no peptide. T cells were cultured for 9 to 11 days with cytokines added on days 3 and 7. Separate from the cultures, 1M uncultured T cells served as baseline.

The CDR3 loop spans 13 amino acids. The germline V gene has CDR1 ENHRY and CDR2 SYGVKD. Trimming left V 10 bases short and J 1 base short, with 13 bases between. The sequenced sample consisted of uncultured baseline CD8+ T cells from peripheral blood mononuclear cells (PBMCs). The J gene is TRBJ1-1, the V gene TRBV10-3; no clear D gene. The sequence came from a male donor with HIV. CDR3 DNA sequence: TGTGCCACCAGACTTCAGGCGAACACTGAAGCTTTCTTT. This encodes CATRLQANTEAFF.